The clone carrying this TCR beta chain was observed at least ten times. Its antigen is unidentified. Amplification targeted the TCR beta CDR3 regions, with RNA transcripts as the source material. The workflow started with a first-round RT-PCR run with HTBI primers and then moved on to a second-round multiplex PCR. Each CDR3 protein gets one entry after TCRdb re-called the multiplex PCR reads with MiXCR. Among over 450,000 distinct CDR3 sequences listed, over 13% were seen once. The data were obtained in a study of Graves' ophthalmopathy and Graves' hyperthyroidism. Study-wide results and limits: Most clonotypes expanded in thyroid above 0.001 frequency were present in blood too.

V was trimmed by 5 bases and J by 6 bases, leaving 14 bases between them. Germline V CDR1 and CDR2: MNHEY, SMNVEV (reference sequence). The CDR3 is made up of 14 amino acids. The clonotype originates from a woman in her 30s with Graves' ophthalmopathy. The rearrangement uses TRBV27 and TRBJ1-5; maybe TRBD1 (5 bases). The sequencing input was blood. The CDR3 DNA is TGTGCCAGCAGTGCACAGGTTCACGGTCAGCCCCAGCATTTT. Amino acids: CASSAQVHGQPQHF.